The rows below give T cell receptor beta chains drawn from one sample of a study of blood T cell repertoires in COVID-19. Produced via immunoSEQ multiplex PCR; TCRdb's table is partial and in-frame only. The sample has 55,000 to 80,000 clones; more than 80% are singletons. Sequencing was carried out using peripheral blood. The receptors were gathered from a man in his fifties with acute or convalescent COVID-19. Each CDR3 is given with its conserved first and last residue. The D gene is left open where the match is weak. Size is omitted from some rows. Given values are once, few, many or a class for expanded clones.

v_gene	abundance	d_gene	j_gene	CDR3aa	CDR3nt
TRBV7-3	.	TRBD1	TRBJ2-3	CASSTMSGTGTDTQYF	TGTGCCAGCAGCACAATGTCCGGGACAGGCACAGATACGCAGTATTTT
TRBV5-1	.	TRBD2	TRBJ2-1	CASSLGTSGHNEQFF	TGCGCCAGCAGCTTGGGGACTAGCGGACACAATGAGCAGTTCTTC
TRBV6-2/TRBV6-3	.	TRBD2	TRBJ2-1	CASSYFLAGASYNEQFF	TGTGCCAGCAGTTACTTCCTAGCGGGGGCCTCCTACAATGAGCAGTTCTTC
TRBV5-6	once	.	TRBJ1-4	CASSLPDGEKLFF	TGTGCCAGCAGCCTACCAGACGGGGAAAAACTGTTTTTT
TRBV14	.	.	TRBJ1-2	CASSQVSGSLSGYTF	TGTGCCAGCAGCCAAGTGAGCGGGAGCCTTTCGGGCTACACCTTC
TRBV5-1	.	TRBD1	TRBJ1-2	CASSPLWDSPAGYTF	TGCGCCAGCAGCCCCCTTTGGGACAGTCCGGCCGGCTACACCTTC
TRBV28	.	.	TRBJ1-4	CASSKIATNEKLFF	TGTGCCAGCAGCAAAATAGCAACTAATGAAAAACTGTTTTTT
TRBV14	few	.	TRBJ2-5	CASSKRRLTGETQYF	TGTGCCAGCAGCAAAAGGCGACTTACCGGGGAGACCCAGTACTTC
TRBV28	.	TRBD2	TRBJ2-3	CASSLWTSGTDTQYF	TGTGCCAGCAGTTTATGGACTAGCGGCACAGATACGCAGTATTTT
TRBV10-3	.	TRBD1	TRBJ2-1	CAIRRQGVLNVQFF	TGTGCCATCAGGAGACAGGGGGTCCTAAACGTGCAGTTCTTC
TRBV24-1	.	TRBD2	TRBJ2-1	CATSRGGRGGENEQFF	TGTGCCACCAGTCGGGGGGGACGGGGCGGTGAAAATGAGCAGTTCTTC
TRBV6-5	.	TRBD2	TRBJ2-3	CASNRGASGSTQYF	TGTGCCAGCAACCGAGGGGCTAGCGGGAGTACGCAGTATTTT
TRBV5-1	.	.	TRBJ2-1	CASSLEKIQAKQTYNEQFF	TGCGCCAGCAGCTTGGAAAAGATCCAGGCAAAGCAAACCTACAATGAGCAGTTCTTC
TRBV28	.	.	TRBJ1-3	CASYGTNSGNTIYF	TGTGCCAGCTACGGGACAAATTCTGGAAACACCATATATTTT
TRBV2	.	.	TRBJ2-3	CASSGGSGWADTQYF	TGTGCCAGCAGTGGCGGTTCCGGCTGGGCAGATACGCAGTATTTT
TRBV12-3/TRBV12-4	.	.	TRBJ1-2	CASSPGYYGYTF	TGTGCCAGCAGTCCGGGGTACTATGGCTACACCTTC
TRBV27	once	.	TRBJ1-3	CASSLSRRPENTIYF	TGTGCCAGCAGTTTATCCAGGAGGCCCGAAAACACCATATATTTT
TRBV7-2	.	TRBD1	TRBJ1-2	CASSLDGTGNTYGYTF	TGTGCCAGCAGCTTAGATGGGACAGGGAATACCTATGGCTACACCTTC
TRBV5-1	once	.	TRBJ1-4	CASSRDARRDEKLFF	TGCGCCAGCAGTAGGGACGCGCGGAGGGATGAAAAACTGTTTTTT
TRBV7-6	.	TRBD2	TRBJ2-5	CASSFGLAGSQETQYF	TGTGCCAGCAGCTTTGGACTAGCGGGTTCCCAAGAGACCCAGTACTTC
TRBV4-1	.	TRBD1	TRBJ2-7	CASSLPGTGIAYEQYF	TGCGCCAGCAGCCTTCCCGGGACAGGGATTGCCTACGAGCAGTACTTC
TRBV5-1	.	.	TRBJ2-1	CASSSRPSDEQFF	TGCGCCAGCAGCTCCCGACCGAGCGATGAGCAGTTCTTC
TRBV19	once	TRBD2	TRBJ2-2	CASNSGGNTGELFF	TGTGCCAGTAACTCGGGAGGGAACACCGGGGAGCTGTTTTTT
TRBV3-1/TRBV3-2	.	.	TRBJ1-6	CASSRDTGLGSPLHF	TGTGCCAGCAGCCGGGACACCGGGCTAGGTTCACCCCTCCACTTT
TRBV27	.	.	TRBJ2-1	CASSSSSYNEQFF	TGTGCCAGCAGTTCGAGCTCCTACAATGAGCAGTTCTTC
TRBV3-1/TRBV3-2	.	TRBD2	TRBJ2-1	CASSHGLAGVPEQFF	TGTGCCAGCAGCCACGGACTAGCGGGAGTCCCTGAGCAGTTCTTC
TRBV6-1	.	TRBD1	TRBJ1-3	CASSVQGGGGIPYSGNTIYF	TGTGCCAGCAGTGTTCAGGGGGGCGGAGGTATCCCATACTCTGGAAACACCATATATTTT
TRBV9	.	.	TRBJ2-5	CASSPGWPGEETQYF	TGTGCCAGCAGCCCCGGGTGGCCCGGGGAAGAGACCCAGTACTTC
TRBV18	.	TRBD2	TRBJ2-3	CASSQEAGVSLVDTQYF	TGTGCCAGCTCACAAGAAGCGGGAGTATCATTAGTAGATACGCAGTATTTT
TRBV12-3/TRBV12-4	.	.	TRBJ2-1	CASSLSGPRALF	TGTGCCAGCAGCCTTAGTGGACCGAGGGCCCTCTTC
TRBV7-3	.	TRBD2	TRBJ2-5	CASSFGLAGYQETQYF	TGTGCCAGCAGCTTCGGGCTAGCGGGATACCAAGAGACCCAGTACTTC
TRBV7-9	.	TRBD1	TRBJ1-6	CASSFQGGLGNSPLHF	TGTGCCAGCAGCTTTCAGGGGGGTCTTGGTAATTCACCCCTCCACTTT
TRBV28	.	.	TRBJ2-2	CATYRVNTGELFF	TGTGCCACCTACAGGGTGAACACCGGGGAGCTGTTTTTT
TRBV6-2/TRBV6-3	.	TRBD2	TRBJ2-4	CASSLAGGLYF	TGTGCCAGCAGCCTAGCGGGAGGCCTGTACTTC
TRBV3-1/TRBV3-2	.	TRBD2	TRBJ2-1	CASSQVAAGAHNEQFF	TGTGCCAGCAGCCAAGTGGCAGCGGGAGCCCACAATGAGCAGTTCTTC
TRBV12-3/TRBV12-4	.	.	TRBJ2-1	CASSRGSPPEQFF	TGTGCCAGCAGCCGGGGGAGCCCTCCGGAGCAGTTCTTC
TRBV6-6	.	TRBD1	TRBJ1-5	CASKAQGDDQPQHF	TGTGCCAGCAAAGCACAGGGGGATGATCAGCCCCAGCATTTT
TRBV5-4	.	.	TRBJ2-3	CASSTPFSADMQYF	TGTGCCAGCAGCACGCCGTTTAGCGCAGATATGCAGTATTTT
TRBV30	.	.	TRBJ2-7	CAWSVRGLAASYEQYF	TGTGCCTGGAGTGTACGGGGGCTAGCGGCCTCCTACGAGCAGTACTTC
TRBV30	.	.	TRBJ2-5	CAWSVDNQETQYF	TGTGCCTGGAGTGTAGACAACCAAGAGACCCAGTACTTC
TRBV15	.	.	TRBJ2-7	CATSRGEIYEQYF	TGTGCCACCAGCAGGGGAGAGATCTACGAGCAGTACTTC
TRBV2	once	.	TRBJ2-7	CASSEEEAGTTYEQYF	TGTGCCAGCAGTGAAGAGGAAGCGGGTACAACCTACGAGCAGTACTTC
TRBV11-2	.	.	TRBJ1-1	CASSLGYHYTNTEAFF	TGTGCCAGCAGCTTAGGGTACCACTACACGAACACTGAAGCTTTCTTT
TRBV27	.	.	TRBJ1-1	CASSLGAGVTEAFF	TGTGCCAGCAGTTTGGGGGCTGGGGTCACTGAAGCTTTCTTT
TRBV6-5	.	TRBD1	TRBJ1-2	CASRGTGGDYGYTF	TGTGCCAGCAGGGGGACAGGGGGCGACTATGGCTACACCTTC
TRBV12-2	once	.	TRBJ2-1	CASRSSWTGNNEQFF	TGTGCAAGTCGCTCAAGCTGGACAGGGAACAATGAGCAGTTCTTC
TRBV7-9	once	.	TRBJ1-4	CASSLARAGFNEKLFF	TGTGCCAGCAGCTTAGCGAGGGCGGGCTTTAATGAAAAACTGTTTTTT
TRBV3-1/TRBV3-2	.	TRBD1	TRBJ1-2	CASSPPRGDNYGYTF	TGTGCCAGCAGCCCACCCAGGGGGGACAACTATGGCTACACCTTC
TRBV5-4	.	.	TRBJ1-4	CASSRGRGEKLFF	TGTGCCAGCAGCCGGGGGAGGGGAGAAAAACTGTTTTTT
TRBV28	.	.	TRBJ1-2	CASSFGQGNTF	.